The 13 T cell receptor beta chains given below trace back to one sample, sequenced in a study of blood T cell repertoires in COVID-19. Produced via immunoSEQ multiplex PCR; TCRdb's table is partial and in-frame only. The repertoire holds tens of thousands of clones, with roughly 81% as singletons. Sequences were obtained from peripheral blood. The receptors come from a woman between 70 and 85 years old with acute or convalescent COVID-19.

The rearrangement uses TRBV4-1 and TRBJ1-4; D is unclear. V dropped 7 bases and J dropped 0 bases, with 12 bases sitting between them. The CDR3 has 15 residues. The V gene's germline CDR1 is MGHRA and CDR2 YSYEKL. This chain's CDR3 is CASTLRSATNEKLFF. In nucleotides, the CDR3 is TGCGCCAGCACCCTAAGGAGTGCAACTAATGAAAAACTGTTTTTT.

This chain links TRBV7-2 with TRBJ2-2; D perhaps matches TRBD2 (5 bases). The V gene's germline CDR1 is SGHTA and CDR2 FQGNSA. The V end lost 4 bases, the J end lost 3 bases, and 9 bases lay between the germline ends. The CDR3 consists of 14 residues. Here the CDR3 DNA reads TGTGCCAGCAGCTCCAGAGGGTACACCGGGGAGCTGTTTTTT. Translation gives CASSSRGYTGELFF.

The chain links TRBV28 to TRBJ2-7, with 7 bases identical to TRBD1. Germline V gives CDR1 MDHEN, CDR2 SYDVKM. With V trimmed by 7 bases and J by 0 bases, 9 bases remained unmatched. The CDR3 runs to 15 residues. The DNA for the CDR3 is TGTGCCAGCAACAGATGGGACAGCAACTCCTACGAGCAGTACTTC. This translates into CASNRWDSNSYEQYF.

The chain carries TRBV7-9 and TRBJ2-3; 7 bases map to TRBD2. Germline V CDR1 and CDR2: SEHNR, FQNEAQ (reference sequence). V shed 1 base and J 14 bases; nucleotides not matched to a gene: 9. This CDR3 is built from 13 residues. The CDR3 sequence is CASSLEDRTRGYF. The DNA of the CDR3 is TGTGCCAGCAGCTTAGAGGATCGGACTAGGGGGTATTTT.

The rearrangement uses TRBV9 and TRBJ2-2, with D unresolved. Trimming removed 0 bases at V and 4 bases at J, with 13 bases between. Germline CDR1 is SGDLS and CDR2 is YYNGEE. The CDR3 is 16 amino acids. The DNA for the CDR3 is TGTGCCAGCAGCGTAGGTCTGGGCAGAACCACCGGGGAGCTGTTTTTT. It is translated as CASSVGLGRTTGELFF.

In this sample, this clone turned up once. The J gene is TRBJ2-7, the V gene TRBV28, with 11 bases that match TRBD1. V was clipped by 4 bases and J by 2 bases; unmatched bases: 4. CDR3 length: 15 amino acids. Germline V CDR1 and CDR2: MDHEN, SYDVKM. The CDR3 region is CASSSSGQGAYEQYF. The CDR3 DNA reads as TGTGCCAGCAGTTCGTCGGGACAGGGGGCCTACGAGCAGTACTTC.

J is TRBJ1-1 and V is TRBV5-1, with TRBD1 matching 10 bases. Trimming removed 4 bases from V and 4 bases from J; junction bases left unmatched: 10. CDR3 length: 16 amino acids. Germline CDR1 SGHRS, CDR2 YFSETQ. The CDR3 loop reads CASSPRDRGRGTEAFF. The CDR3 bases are TGCGCCAGCAGCCCCCGGGACAGGGGCAGGGGCACTGAAGCTTTCTTT.

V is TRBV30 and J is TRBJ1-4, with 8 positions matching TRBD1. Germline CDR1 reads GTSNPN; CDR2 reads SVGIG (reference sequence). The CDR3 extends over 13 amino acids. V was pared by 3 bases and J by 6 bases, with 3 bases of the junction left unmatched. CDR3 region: CAWSGQGYEKLFF. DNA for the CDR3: TGTGCCTGGAGCGGACAGGGATATGAAAAACTGTTTTTT.

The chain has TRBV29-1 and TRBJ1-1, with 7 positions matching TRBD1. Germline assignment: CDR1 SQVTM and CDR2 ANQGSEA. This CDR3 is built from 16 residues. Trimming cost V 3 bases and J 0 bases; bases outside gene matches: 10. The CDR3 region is CSVETGLNTVNTEAFF. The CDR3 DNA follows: TGCAGCGTTGAGACAGGGCTAAATACCGTGAACACTGAAGCTTTCTTT.

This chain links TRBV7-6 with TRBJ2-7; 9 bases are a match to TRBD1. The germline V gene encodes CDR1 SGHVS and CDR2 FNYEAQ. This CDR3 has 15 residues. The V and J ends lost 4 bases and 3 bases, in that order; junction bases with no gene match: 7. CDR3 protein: CASSSDPGQGYEQYF. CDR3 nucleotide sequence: TGTGCCAGCAGCTCCGATCCGGGACAGGGCTACGAGCAGTACTTC.

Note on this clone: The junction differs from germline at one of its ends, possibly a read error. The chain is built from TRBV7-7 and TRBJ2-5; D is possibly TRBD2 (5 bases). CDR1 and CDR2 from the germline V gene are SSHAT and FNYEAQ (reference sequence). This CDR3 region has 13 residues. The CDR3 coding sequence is TGTGCTAGCAGCTGGGTGGCGGGAGAGACCCAGTACTTC. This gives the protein CASSWVAGETQYF.

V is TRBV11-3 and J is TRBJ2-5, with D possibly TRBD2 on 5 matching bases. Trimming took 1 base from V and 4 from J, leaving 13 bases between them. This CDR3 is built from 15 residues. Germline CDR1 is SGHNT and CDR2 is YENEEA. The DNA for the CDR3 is TGTGCCAGCAGCTTAGGTTTGGAGGCCAGAGAGACCCAGTACTTC. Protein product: CASSLGLEARETQYF.

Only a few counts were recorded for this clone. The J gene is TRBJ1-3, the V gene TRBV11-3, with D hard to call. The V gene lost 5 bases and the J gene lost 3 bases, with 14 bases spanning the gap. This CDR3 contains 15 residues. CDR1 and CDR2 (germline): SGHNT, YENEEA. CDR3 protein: CASSPRTGSGNTIYF. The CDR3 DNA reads TGTGCCAGCAGCCCACGGACGGGAAGTGGAAACACCATATATTTT.